The T cell receptor (beta chain) described here comes from a study of shared clonotypes between healthy human individuals. Study overall: Researchers drew samples from two women and three men aged 18 to 49. Study findings and constraints: Several donors showed sharing of about 5.5% of naive CD4 clonotypes. Compared with memory subsets, naive subsets generally had larger estimated richness.

In regard to this clone: The antigen is not known.

Every subset's genomic DNA went evenly onto several immunoSEQ plates. Sequencing used immunoSEQ multiplex PCR; TCRdb keeps in-frame clones, though not all of them. Among roughly 2.6 million clones listed, 90% to 95% were seen once. CDR1 and CDR2 (germline): SEHNR, FQNEAQ (reference sequence). This CDR3 is 15 amino acids long. Trimming left V 7 bases short and J 0 bases short, with 13 bases between. The J gene is TRBJ1-3, the V gene TRBV7-9, with D unresolved. The receptor was derived from a man younger than 35 in good health. The sequenced material came from naive CD4+ T cells sorted from blood. The subset here: CD45RA+ positively selected. The CDR3 loop is CASTSLDYSGNTIYF. CDR3 sequence (DNA): TGTGCCAGCACCTCCCTAGACTACTCTGGAAACACCATATATTTT.